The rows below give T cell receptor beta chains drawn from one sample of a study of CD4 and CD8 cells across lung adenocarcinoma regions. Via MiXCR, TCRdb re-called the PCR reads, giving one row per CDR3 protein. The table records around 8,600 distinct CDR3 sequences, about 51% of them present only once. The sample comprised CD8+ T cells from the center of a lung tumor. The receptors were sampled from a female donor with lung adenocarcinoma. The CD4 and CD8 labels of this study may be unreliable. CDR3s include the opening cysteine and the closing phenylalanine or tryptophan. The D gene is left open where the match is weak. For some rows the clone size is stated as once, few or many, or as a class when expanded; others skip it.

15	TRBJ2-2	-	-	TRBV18	CASSPQRDNTGELFF	TGTGCCAGCTCACCTCAACGGGACAACACCGGGGAGCTGTTTTTT
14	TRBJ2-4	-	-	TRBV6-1	CASNRGLAQNTQYF	TGTGCCAGCAACCGGGGACTTGCCCAAAACACCCAGTACTTC
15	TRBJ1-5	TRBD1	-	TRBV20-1	CSASPSGQGRQPQHF	TGCAGTGCTAGCCCCAGTGGACAGGGCCGCCAGCCCCAGCATTTT
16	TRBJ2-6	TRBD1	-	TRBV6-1	CASALTGGSGANVQNF	TGTGCCAGCGCCCTTACAGGGGGTTCTGGGGCCAACGTGCAGAATTTC
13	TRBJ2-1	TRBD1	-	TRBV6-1	CASMGQGGYEQFF	TGTGCCAGCATGGGACAGGGTGGCTATGAGCAGTTCTTC
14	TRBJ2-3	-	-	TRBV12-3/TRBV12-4	CAGSVGGAQETQYF	TGTGCGGGGAGTGTGGGGGGTGCCCAAGAGACCCAGTATTTC
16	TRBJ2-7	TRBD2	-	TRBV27	CASAGGGGVLQETQYF	TGTGCCAGCGCGGGAGGGGGGGGCGTTTTGCAGGAGACGCAGTACTTC
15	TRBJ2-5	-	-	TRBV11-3	CAAGLGLPDQDTQYF	TGTGCCGCGGGGCTAGGGCTACCGGACCAAGATACCCAGTATTTC
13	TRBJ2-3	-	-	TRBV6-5	CARGYSHMNTQYF	TGTGCCAGGGGGTACTCCCACATGAACACGCAGTATTTT
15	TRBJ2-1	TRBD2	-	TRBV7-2	CASSLASLAGYEQFF	TGTGCCAGCAGCTTAGCGTCACTAGCGGGGTATGAGCAGTTCTTC
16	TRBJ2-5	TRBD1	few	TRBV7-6	CASSRRRTGVQETQYF	TGTGCCAGCAGCCGACGGAGGACAGGGGTCCAAGAGACCCAGTACTTC
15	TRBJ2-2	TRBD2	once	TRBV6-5	CASSYSRGRVGELFF	TGTGCCAGCAGTTACTCGAGAGGGAGGGTCGGGGAGCTGTTTTTT
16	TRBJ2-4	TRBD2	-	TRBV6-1	CASTLSGGGGAETQYF	TGTGCCAGCACCCTCTCGGGTGGCGGGGGGGCAGAGACTCAGTACTTC
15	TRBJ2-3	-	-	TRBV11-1	CARGFGGRGEDTQYF	TGTGCCAGGGGGTTCGGGGGTCGAGGAGAAGATACCCAGTATTTC